Sequencing of this T cell receptor beta chain was carried out in a study of vaccination and CD4 T cells after COVID-19. Overall study: Six males and four females constituted the convalescent cohort, two of whom were Hispanic. Cultures acting as controls obtained a CEFX pool, an HIV-1 Nef pool, or no peptide.

With the Oncomine TCR Beta short-read assay, DNA from cultured CD4+ T cells was sequenced. TCRdb redid the calling of the PCR reads with MiXCR, one entry per CDR3 protein. The sample carries about 17,000 distinct CDR3 sequences, around 47% recorded once. Treatment described: roughly ten-day PBMC culture with coronavirus spike peptide pools or control peptides (ViraFEST assay). First, ViraFEST expanded antigen-specific T cells with peptide pools, and next it sequenced the TCRs. Per-well cultures of 1.8 million or so PBMCs received about 10 IU/ml IL-2 and approximately 10 ug/ml peptide pools. This clonotype has only a few counts. Its antigen is undetermined. Per the germline V gene, CDR1 is KGHDR and CDR2 is SFDVKD. V dropped 4 bases and J dropped 5; count of bases not matched to a gene: 6. This CDR3 spans 14 amino acids.

Sequenced material: CD4+ T cells from blood, cultured in vitro, taken before SARS-CoV-2 vaccination. This TCR was sampled from a human donor who had recovered from COVID-19. This chain joins TRBV24-1 and TRBJ2-5, with 7 bases aligning to TRBD1. CDR3 sequence (DNA): TGTGCCACCAGTGAGAAGGGGGCACCGGAGACCCAGTACTTC. Translating gives CATSEKGAPETQYF.